These T cell receptor beta chains were read from a single sample in a study of blood T cell repertoires in COVID-19. Profiled with immunoSEQ multiplex PCR; TCRdb holds only in-frame clones, not every one. The data contain 210,000 or so clones, approximately 80% of them seen just once; the ten biggest clones take up around 7.8%. The sample taken for sequencing was peripheral blood. The receptor set was obtained from a woman of 80 years or more with COVID-19, enrolled during active disease. CDR3s include the opening cysteine and the closing phenylalanine or tryptophan. The D gene is left open where the match is weak. Clone size is given for some rows only: seen once, a few or many times, or a class if the clone is expanded.

CDR3	DNA	V	J	D	size
CASSAMGGPQETQYF	TGTGCCAGCAGTGCCATGGGGGGGCCTCAAGAGACCCAGTACTTC	TRBV9	TRBJ2-5	-	-
CASSSPGNEQFF	TGTGCCAGCAGTTCCCCCGGCAATGAGCAGTTCTTC	TRBV6-5	TRBJ2-1	-	-
CASSPPTAYGYTF	TGTGCCAGCAGCCCCCCGACTGCCTATGGCTACACCTTC	TRBV7-9	TRBJ1-2	-	-
CASSSRPPNMGGRDEQYF	TGTGCCAGCAGCTCCCGCCCCCCGAACATGGGGGGGCGAGACGAGCAGTACTTC	TRBV5-4	TRBJ2-7	-	few
CASISTGGSPEAFF	TGTGCCAGCATCTCGACAGGGGGTTCACCTGAAGCTTTCTTT	TRBV6-5	TRBJ1-1	TRBD1	-
CASSQLQGTGELFF	TGCGCCAGCAGCCAATTACAGGGGACCGGGGAGCTGTTTTTT	TRBV5-1	TRBJ2-2	TRBD1	-
CSVGQSGPTDTQYF	TGCAGCGTTGGACAAAGCGGGCCCACAGATACGCAGTATTTT	TRBV29-1	TRBJ2-3	-	-
CASTPGQGSSPLHF	TGTGCCAGCACTCCAGGACAGGGGAGCTCACCCCTCCACTTT	TRBV2	TRBJ1-6	TRBD1	-
CASSSGQYYGYTF	TGTGCCAGCAGCTCGGGACAGTACTATGGCTACACCTTC	TRBV6-6	TRBJ1-2	TRBD1	-
CASRTLGGVSNQPQHF	TGTGCCAGTAGGACCTTAGGGGGCGTAAGCAATCAGCCCCAGCATTTT	TRBV19	TRBJ1-5	TRBD1	once
CASGSQRDQPQHF	TGTGCCAGCGGATCCCAGAGGGATCAGCCCCAGCATTTT	TRBV11-2	TRBJ1-5	-	-
CASSIAGGPYEQYF	TGTGCCAGCAGCATAGCGGGAGGGCCTTACGAGCAGTACTTC	TRBV28	TRBJ2-7	TRBD2	-
CASSRIGTTSNQPQHF	TGTGCCAGCAGCCGTATCGGGACAACTAGCAATCAGCCCCAGCATTTT	TRBV5-5	TRBJ1-5	-	-
CASSEGAGRRERDTIYF	TGTGCCAGCAGTGAAGGGGCCGGCAGACGCGAGCGGGACACCATATATTTT	TRBV2	TRBJ1-3	-	-
CASSIQLGRDTQYF	TGTGCCAGCAGCATCCAGCTGGGGAGGGATACGCAGTATTTT	TRBV5-4	TRBJ2-3	-	-
CASTREGQGTETQYF	TGTGCCAGCACCAGGGAGGGACAGGGGACGGAGACCCAGTACTTC	TRBV2	TRBJ2-5	TRBD1	-
CASSSVVAGRETQYF	TGTGCCAGCAGCTCTGTAGTGGCAGGGCGAGAGACCCAGTACTTC	TRBV5-4	TRBJ2-5	-	-
CASSPIGTKQETQYF	TGTGCCAGCAGCCCCATCGGGACTAAACAAGAGACCCAGTACTTC	TRBV3-1/TRBV3-2	TRBJ2-5	TRBD2	-
CASSLQQGSDTEAFF	TGTGCCAGCTCACTACAACAGGGGAGCGACACTGAAGCTTTCTTT	TRBV18	TRBJ1-1	TRBD1	-
CASGPHRGEQYF	TGTGCCAGCGGACCTCATAGGGGCGAGCAGTACTTC	TRBV3-1/TRBV3-2	TRBJ2-7	-	-
CATENPNTGELFF	TGTGCCACCGAGAATCCGAACACCGGGGAGCTGTTTTTT	TRBV24-1	TRBJ2-2	-	-
CASSQPEGRAFF	TGTGCCAGCAGCCAGCCGGAGGGTCGTGCTTTCTTT	TRBV3-1/TRBV3-2	TRBJ1-1	-	-
CASRDAGLIGEQYF	TGTGCCAGCAGGGATGCGGGACTAATTGGCGAGCAGTACTTC	TRBV6-5	TRBJ2-7	TRBD2	-
CASSGGGEYEKLFF	TGTGCCAGCTCTGGAGGGGGGGAATATGAAAAACTGTTTTTT	TRBV28	TRBJ1-4	-	-
CASRVGQNYGYTF	TGTGCCAGCAGGGTTGGACAGAACTATGGCTACACCTTC	TRBV2	TRBJ1-2	-	-
CASRNGRTGTEAFF	TGTGCCAGCAGAAACGGGAGGACGGGCACTGAAGCTTTCTTT	TRBV27	TRBJ1-1	-	few
CASSLAAGDTEAFF	TGCGCCAGCAGCTTGGCCGCGGGAGACACTGAAGCTTTCTTT	TRBV5-1	TRBJ1-1	-	-
CATSTGGALNDEKLFF	TGTGCCACCTCAACAGGGGGCGCTTTGAATGATGAAAAACTGTTTTTT	TRBV10-3	TRBJ1-4	TRBD1	once
CASSIHWQGGPYEQYF	TGTGCCAGTAGTATCCATTGGCAGGGTGGCCCCTACGAGCAGTACTTC	TRBV19	TRBJ2-7	-	-
CASSLDQTSGRNNEQFF	TGTGCCAGCAGCTTAGATCAGACTAGCGGGAGAAACAATGAGCAGTTCTTC	TRBV11-3	TRBJ2-1	TRBD2	-
CASSLTGTSLNEQFF	TGTGCCAGCAGCTTGACCGGGACTAGCTTGAATGAGCAGTTCTTC	TRBV11-2	TRBJ2-1	TRBD2	-
CASSMYRGWNYGYTF	TGTGCCAGTAGTATGTACAGGGGTTGGAACTATGGCTACACCTTC	TRBV19	TRBJ1-2	TRBD1	-
CASSSTSAGGYGYTF	TGCGCCAGCAGCTCCACGTCCGCGGGGGGCTATGGCTACACCTTC	TRBV5-1	TRBJ1-2	-	-
CASSGGTLYGYTF	TGTGCCAGCTCAGGGGGGACACTCTATGGCTACACCTTC	TRBV19	TRBJ1-2	TRBD1	-
CASSPPGLAGDQHEQFF	TGTGCCAGCAGCCCTCCGGGACTAGCGGGAGACCAGCATGAGCAGTTCTTC	TRBV3-1/TRBV3-2	TRBJ2-1	TRBD2	-
CASSLGSGAPGTEAFF	TGCGCCAGCAGCTTGGGATCAGGGGCCCCGGGCACTGAAGCTTTCTTT	TRBV5-1	TRBJ1-1	-	-
CASSHYIRDRGYEQYF	TGCGCCAGCAGCCATTACATCCGGGACAGGGGCTACGAGCAGTACTTC	TRBV4-1	TRBJ2-7	TRBD1	once
CASSSVMNTEAFF	TGTGCCAGCAGCTCTGTTATGAACACTGAAGCTTTCTTT	TRBV7-9	TRBJ1-1	-	-
CASRGDVSGSSYEQYF	TGTGCCAGCAGAGGGGACGTTAGCGGGAGCTCCTACGAGCAGTACTTC	TRBV21-1	TRBJ2-7	-	once
CASSSGTEYNEQFF	TGTGCCAGCAGCTCCGGGACAGAGTACAATGAGCAGTTCTTC	TRBV5-4	TRBJ2-1	TRBD1	once
CASSSVTGGSGYTF	TGTGCCAGCAGTTCAGTGACAGGGGGTAGTGGCTACACCTTC	TRBV27	TRBJ1-2	TRBD1	-
CASRSSNRGGTEAFF	TGCGCCAGCAGATCTTCGAACAGGGGAGGAACTGAAGCTTTCTTT	TRBV5-1	TRBJ1-1	TRBD1	-
CASSQEDTFSYEQYF	TGCGCCAGCAGCCAAGAGGACACCTTTTCCTACGAGCAGTACTTC	TRBV4-1	TRBJ2-7	-	few
CASSWNRVTDTQYF	TGTGCCAGCAGTTGGAACAGAGTCACAGATACGCAGTATTTT	TRBV6-5	TRBJ2-3	-	once
CASSPPNRAVTTYEQYF	TGTGCCAGCTCACCACCGAACAGGGCAGTGACCACCTACGAGCAGTACTTC	TRBV18	TRBJ2-7	-	-
CASSQDPTGANVLTF	TGCGCCAGCAGCCAAGACCCCACTGGGGCCAACGTCCTGACTTTC	TRBV4-1	TRBJ2-6	-	once
CASSSGTGGRVGELFF	TGTGCCAGCAGCTCCGGGACAGGGGGAAGGGTCGGGGAGCTGTTTTTT	TRBV11-3	TRBJ2-2	TRBD1	-
CASSLRQGANYGYTF	TGTGCCAGCAGCTTGAGACAGGGAGCTAACTATGGCTACACCTTC	TRBV5-6	TRBJ1-2	TRBD1	-
CTSSHQQYPSYEQYF	TGCACCAGCAGCCACCAACAGTACCCCTCCTACGAGCAGTACTTC	TRBV1	TRBJ2-7	-	-
CASSPAAQGNSPLHF	TGTGCCAGCTCACCGGCGGCACAGGGTAATTCACCCCTCCACTTT	TRBV18	TRBJ1-6	-	-
CASSYPGRHEQYF	TGTGCCAGCAGTTACCCGGGGAGACACGAGCAGTACTTC	TRBV6-5	TRBJ2-7	-	-
CASSLEVSRGYNEQFF	TGTGCCAGCAGCTTAGAGGTCAGTCGAGGGTACAATGAGCAGTTCTTC	TRBV11-1	TRBJ2-1	-	-
CASSPDRGNSPLHF	TGTGCCAGCAGCCCGGACAGGGGGAATTCACCCCTCCACTTT	TRBV7-8	TRBJ1-6	TRBD1	-
CASSHHGTGPYEQYF	TGTGCCAGCAGCCATCACGGGACAGGGCCCTACGAGCAGTACTTC	TRBV7-9	TRBJ2-7	TRBD1	-